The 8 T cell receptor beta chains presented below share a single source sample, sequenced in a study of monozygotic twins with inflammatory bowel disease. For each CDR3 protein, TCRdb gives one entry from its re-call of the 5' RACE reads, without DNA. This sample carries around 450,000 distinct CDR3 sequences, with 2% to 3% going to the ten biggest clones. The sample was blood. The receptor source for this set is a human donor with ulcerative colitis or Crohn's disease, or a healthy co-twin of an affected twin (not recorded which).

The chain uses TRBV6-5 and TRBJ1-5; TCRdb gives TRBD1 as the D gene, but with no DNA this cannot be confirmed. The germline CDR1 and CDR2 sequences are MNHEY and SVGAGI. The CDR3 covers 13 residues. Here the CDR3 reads CASSQTGNQPQHF.

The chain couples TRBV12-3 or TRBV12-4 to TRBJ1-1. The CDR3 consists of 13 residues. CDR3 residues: CASSFRDDTEAFF.

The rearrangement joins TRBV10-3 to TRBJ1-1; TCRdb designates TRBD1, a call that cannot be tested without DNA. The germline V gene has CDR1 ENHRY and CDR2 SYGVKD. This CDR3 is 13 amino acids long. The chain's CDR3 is CATLNGFDTEAFF.

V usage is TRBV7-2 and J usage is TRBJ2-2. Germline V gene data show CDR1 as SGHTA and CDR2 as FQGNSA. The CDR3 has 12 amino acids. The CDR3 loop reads CASSYLAGELFF.

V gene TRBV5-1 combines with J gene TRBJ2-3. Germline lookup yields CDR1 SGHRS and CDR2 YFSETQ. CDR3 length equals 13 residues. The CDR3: CASSSQYTDTQYF.

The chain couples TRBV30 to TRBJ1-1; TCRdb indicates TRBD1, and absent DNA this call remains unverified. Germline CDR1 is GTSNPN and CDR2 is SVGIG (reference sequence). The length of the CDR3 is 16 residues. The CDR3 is CAWTPLVTGMNTEAFF.

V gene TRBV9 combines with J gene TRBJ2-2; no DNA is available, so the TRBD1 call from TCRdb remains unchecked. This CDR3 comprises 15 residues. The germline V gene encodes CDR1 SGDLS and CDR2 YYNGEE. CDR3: CASSVQDRDTGELFF. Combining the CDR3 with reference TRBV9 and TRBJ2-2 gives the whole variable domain DSGVTQTPKHLITATGQRVTLRCSPRSGDLSVYWYQQSLDQGLQFLIQYYNGEERAKGNILERFSAQQFPDLHSELNLSSLELGDSALYFCASSVQDRDTGELFFGEGSRLTVL.

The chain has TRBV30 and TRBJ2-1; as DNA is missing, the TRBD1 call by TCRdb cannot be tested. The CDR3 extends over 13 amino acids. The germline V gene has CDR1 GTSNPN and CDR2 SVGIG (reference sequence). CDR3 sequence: CARGQGTYNEQFF. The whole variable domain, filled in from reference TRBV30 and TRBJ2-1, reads SQTIHQWPATLVQPVGSPLSLECTVEGTSNPNLYWYRQAAGRGLQLLFYSVGIGQISSEVPQNLSASRPQDRQFILSSKKLLLSDSGFYLCARGQGTYNEQFFGPGTRLTVL.